These T cell receptor beta chains were read from a single sample in a study of cytomegalovirus exposure and HLA in healthy donors. Sequencing was performed with immunoSEQ multiplex PCR; in TCRdb, only in-frame clones are kept and a portion is missing. The sample lists 150,000 to 200,000 clones, just under 80% seen once, with approximately 5.4% in the top ten. Sequencing was performed on PBMCs. The receptors stem from a woman between 25 and 40 years old in good health and CMV-seropositive. The CDR3 runs from the conserved cysteine through the conserved F or W.

CDR3 protein	V gene	J gene
CASRLNRLYGYTF	TRBV21-1	TRBJ1-2
CASSLEGQGAELFF	TRBV5-1	TRBJ1-4
CAAAEGLYEQYF	TRBV10-3	NA
CASSASPTSGGPIVDTQYF	TRBV9	TRBJ2-3
CASSGGGDTGPIYEQYF	TRBV2	TRBJ2-7
CSVETRQVGSYNEQFF	TRBV29-1	TRBJ2-1
CASSPLGSEQYF	TRBV7-9	TRBJ2-7
CASSEFRGGYEQYF	TRBV6-1	TRBJ2-7
CASSQGLAAYNEQFF	TRBV7-6	TRBJ2-1
CASSLGASNQPQHF	TRBV5-8	TRBJ1-5
CASLQGESREQYF	TRBV10-3	NA
CATSRDSGQWGETQYF	TRBV15	TRBJ2-5
CASTWVGTRSYGYTF	TRBV6-1	TRBJ1-2
CASSLGGGLVEKLFF	TRBV28	TRBJ1-4
CASSRLFQETQYF	TRBV7-9	TRBJ2-5
CAIIDRGQGTNYGYTF	TRBV10-3	TRBJ1-2
CATAPRTDSSYGYTF	TRBV10-3	TRBJ1-2
CASSSGTRTDTQYF	TRBV5-1	TRBJ2-3
CASEDHEKLFF	TRBV6-6	TRBJ1-4
CASSPQGNEQFF	TRBV7-8	TRBJ2-1
CASSLGPGYEQYF	TRBV7-2	TRBJ2-7
CATSRERTSGNSYEQYF	TRBV15	TRBJ2-7
CASSSIPGGSGYTF	TRBV9	TRBJ1-2
CASSLDRGSTEAFF	TRBV5-1	TRBJ1-1
CASSFPGQGGGYTF	TRBV5-1	TRBJ1-2
CASSRISGITGSYEQYF	TRBV28	TRBJ2-7
CASTSGGTVGGETQYF	TRBV5-4	TRBJ2-5
CASSQGQTGGFGGYTF	TRBV4-1	TRBJ1-2
CASSATYRGQTEAFF	TRBV5-6	TRBJ1-1
CASSLQGARDYGYTF	TRBV6-5	TRBJ1-2
CASSYGQGVGNEQFF	TRBV7-3	TRBJ2-1
CASSLWDRGNTIYF	TRBV5-4	TRBJ1-3
CASSLRQGGLLNTEAFF	TRBV5-1	TRBJ1-1
CASSETLAGGTYNEQFF	TRBV6-1	TRBJ2-1
CASSPRTSSYEQYF	TRBV4-1	TRBJ2-7
CASGQGPYEQYF	TRBV5-1	TRBJ2-7
CASTPLAGGYSLEQYF	TRBV7-2	TRBJ2-7
CASRLKLAVGTDTQYF	TRBV12-2	TRBJ2-3
CASRGTGFNEKLFF	TRBV6-5	TRBJ1-4
CASSLRGGPSYEQYF	TRBV7-2	TRBJ2-7
CASSLTSAKNIQYF	TRBV5-6	TRBJ2-4
CASSPLGTQYF	TRBV18	TRBJ2-5
CASSFREADTEAFF	TRBV5-6	TRBJ1-1
CASLPRGTYEQYF	TRBV6-1	TRBJ2-7
CASSLEPYQVNYGYTF	TRBV7-9	TRBJ1-2
CASSLVTGTGNTEAFF	TRBV7-8	TRBJ1-1
CASSPRTGNTGELFF	TRBV7-6	TRBJ2-2
CASSQSYAGGGGGLGQFF	TRBV4-3	TRBJ2-1
CASSQRDRNSPLHF	TRBV11-1	TRBJ1-6
CASSPRGGDSYGYTF	TRBV5-1	TRBJ1-2
CASSESRQGLDSPLHF	TRBV6-1	TRBJ1-6
CASSEWGGETQYF	TRBV10-2	TRBJ2-5